The rows below give T cell receptor beta chains drawn from one sample of a study of shared clonotypes between healthy human individuals. Repertoires were generated with immunoSEQ multiplex PCR, while TCRdb's copy carries only in-frame clones and drops some. The sample gives around 1.6 million clones, about 98% of which show up once; around 0.47% is in the top ten. Sequencing was performed on naive CD4+ T cells sorted from blood. These receptors originate from a young man in good health. CDR3s include the opening cysteine and the closing phenylalanine or tryptophan. Fields, in order: clone size, J gene, D gene, V gene, CDR3 protein, CDR3 DNA. D genes are given only for firm matches. Clone size is stated in some rows and not others, as once, few, many or a class when expanded.

once,TRBJ2-7,TRBD1,TRBV6-1,CASPKGGRVYEQYF,TGTGCCAGTCCTAAAGGGGGCAGGGTCTACGAGCAGTACTTC
.,TRBJ2-3,TRBD2,TRBV2,CASILAPDTQYF,TGTGCCAGCATACTAGCGCCAGATACGCAGTATTTT
once,TRBJ2-5,.,TRBV29-1,CSWGDGTWNQYF,TGCAGTTGGGGGGACGGGACTTGGAACCAGTACTTC
.,TRBJ2-3,.,TRBV28,CASRSGSLTDTQYF,TGTGCCAGCAGGAGCGGCAGCCTCACAGATACGCAGTATTTT
.,TRBJ2-2,.,TRBV5-1,CASRTTRNTGELFF,TGCGCCAGCAGAACTACAAGGAACACCGGGGAGCTGTTTTTT
.,TRBJ2-7,.,TRBV9,CASSPLESVSSYEQYF,TGTGCCAGCAGCCCCCTCGAGAGCGTAAGCTCCTACGAGCAGTACTTC
.,TRBJ2-1,.,TRBV7-9,CASSLEGGNEQFF,TGTGCCAGCAGCTTAGAGGGGGGAAATGAGCAGTTCTTC
.,TRBJ2-2,.,TRBV7-9,CASSLNTGELFF,TGTGCCAGCAGCTTAAACACCGGGGAGCTGTTTTTT
.,TRBJ2-3,TRBD2,TRBV28,CASSPGRRDTQYF,TGTGCCAGCAGTCCCGGGAGGCGGGATACGCAGTATTTT
.,TRBJ1-1,.,TRBV5-8,CASSLVGGISTEAFF,TGTGCCAGCAGCTTGGTGGGGGGTATCAGCACTGAAGCTTTCTTT
.,TRBJ2-2,.,TRBV30,CAWRVPGLNTGELFF,TGTGCCTGGAGGGTCCCGGGACTTAACACCGGGGAGCTGTTTTTT
.,TRBJ2-7,TRBD1,TRBV7-9,CASSFLGGRNYEQYF,TGTGCCAGCAGCTTCCTAGGGGGCCGCAACTACGAGCAGTACTTC
.,TRBJ2-2,.,TRBV5-1,CASSPNGGRDTGELFF,TGCGCCAGCAGCCCGAATGGGGGTAGGGACACCGGGGAGCTGTTTTTT
.,TRBJ1-1,.,TRBV9,CASSPRAGHTEAFF,TGTGCCAGCAGCCCCAGGGCGGGGCACACTGAAGCTTTCTTT
.,TRBJ2-7,.,TRBV5-4,CASSLVGDDEQYF,TGTGCCAGCAGCTTGGTAGGGGACGACGAGCAGTACTTC
once,TRBJ2-7,TRBD1,TRBV2,CASAPGQGVYEQYF,TGTGCCAGCGCCCCGGGACAGGGAGTCTACGAGCAGTACTTC
.,TRBJ1-3,.,TRBV19,CASSILPSSGNTIYF,TGTGCCAGTAGTATCTTGCCAAGCTCTGGAAACACCATATATTTT
once,TRBJ2-7,.,TRBV4-3,CASSPERVSGFEQYF,TGCGCCAGCAGCCCTGAGCGTGTGTCAGGGTTCGAGCAGTACTTC
.,TRBJ1-1,.,TRBV30,CAWNPRVMNTEAFF,TGTGCCTGGAACCCCCGGGTGATGAACACTGAAGCTTTCTTT
.,TRBJ1-1,.,TRBV6-1,CASSESGRDVRAFF,TGTGCCAGCAGTGAAAGCGGCAGGGATGTTCGGGCTTTCTTT
.,TRBJ1-1,.,TRBV7-9,CASSLVRASEREAFF,TGTGCCAGCAGCTTAGTCCGGGCTAGCGAGCGAGAAGCTTTCTTT
.,TRBJ1-1,TRBD1,TRBV9,CASSRALTGGTEAFF,TGTGCCAGCAGCCGGGCCCTTACAGGGGGCACTGAAGCTTTCTTT
.,TRBJ2-7,TRBD1,TRBV11-2,CASSLVSGGSFSGEQYF,TGTGCCAGCAGCTTAGTCTCAGGGGGCTCCTTCTCGGGGGAGCAGTACTTC
.,TRBJ2-7,TRBD2,TRBV4-2,CASSRNLMTSGGSSYEQYF,TGTGCCAGCAGCCGAAACTTAATGACTAGCGGGGGTAGCTCCTACGAGCAGTACTTC
.,TRBJ2-2,.,TRBV10-2,CASKRTPSNTGELFF,TGCGCCAGCAAACGGACCCCTTCGAACACCGGGGAGCTGTTTTTT
.,TRBJ2-1,.,TRBV28,CASSFMGGTYNEQFF,TGTGCCAGCAGTTTCATGGGGGGCACCTACAATGAGCAGTTCTTC
.,TRBJ2-7,TRBD1,TRBV19,CASSPRQGTTYEQYF,TGTGCCAGTAGTCCCCGACAGGGCACCACCTACGAGCAGTACTTC
once,TRBJ2-4,.,TRBV9,CASSAEGAKNIQYF,TGTGCCAGCAGCGCCGAGGGAGCCAAAAACATTCAGTACTTC
.,TRBJ1-2,.,TRBV7-2,CASSSEVAAYGYTF,TGTGCCAGCAGCTCAGAGGTAGCCGCTTATGGCTACACCTTC
.,TRBJ2-3,.,TRBV18,CASSPLPPSASTDTQYF,TGTGCCAGCTCACCACTTCCCCCTAGCGCCAGCACAGATACGCAGTATTTT
.,TRBJ2-7,TRBD1,TRBV18,CASSPIVVGQGRVKQYF,TGTGCCAGCTCACCAATAGTAGTGGGACAGGGACGAGTAAAGCAGTACTTC
.,TRBJ2-5,TRBD2,TRBV6-5,CASSPGGLGETQYF,TGTGCCAGCAGTCCGGGGGGTTTAGGAGAGACCCAGTACTTC
once,TRBJ1-1,.,TRBV7-6,CASSTTVPLTEAFF,TGTGCCAGCAGTACGACAGTGCCTCTCACTGAAGCTTTCTTT
.,TRBJ2-7,TRBD2,TRBV5-1,CASSAHSGSGLGSSYEQYF,TGCGCCAGCAGCGCGCACTCAGGATCTGGACTAGGTAGCTCCTACGAGCAGTACTTC
.,TRBJ2-5,TRBD1,TRBV28,CASSTIQGAGETQYF,TGTGCCAGCAGTACAATTCAGGGGGCCGGAGAGACCCAGTACTTC
.,TRBJ2-7,.,TRBV5-1,CASSLEGRGDYEQYF,TGCGCCAGCAGCTTGGAGGGACGGGGAGACTACGAGCAGTACTTC
.,TRBJ1-5,TRBD1,TRBV19,CASSIRGQGVPHQPQHF,TGTGCCAGTAGTATTAGGGGACAGGGGGTCCCCCATCAGCCCCAGCATTTT
.,TRBJ2-2,TRBD1,TRBV7-6,CASGSRGPNTGELFF,TGTGCCAGCGGAAGTAGGGGGCCGAACACCGGGGAGCTGTTTTTT
.,TRBJ2-5,TRBD2,TRBV15,CATSTRTSGQRRETQYF,TGTGCCACCAGCACAAGGACTAGCGGCCAGAGGCGGGAGACCCAGTACTTC
.,TRBJ1-1,TRBD1,TRBV19,CASSIGPGGTEAFF,TGTGCCAGTAGTATAGGTCCAGGGGGCACTGAAGCTTTCTTT
.,TRBJ2-7,TRBD1,TRBV27,CASSSWDRDYEQYF,TGTGCCAGCAGTTCTTGGGACAGGGACTACGAGCAGTACTTC
.,TRBJ2-7,TRBD2,TRBV18,CASSLSGSYEQYF,TGTGCCAGCTCACTGAGCGGGAGCTACGAGCAGTACTTC
.,TRBJ2-7,.,TRBV18,CASSPLGGPNGEQYF,TGTGCCAGCTCACCACTGGGGGGACCAAACGGCGAGCAGTACTTC
.,TRBJ2-7,TRBD1,TRBV7-2,CASSLDRWDRLRYEQYF,TGTGCCAGCAGCTTAGATAGGTGGGACAGGCTGCGCTACGAGCAGTACTTC
.,TRBJ2-5,.,TRBV19,CASSKQVFSQETQYF,TGTGCCAGTAGTAAACAGGTATTCTCCCAAGAGACCCAGTACTTC